These 32 T cell receptor beta chains were all obtained from the same sample, sequenced in a study of T cells in Graves' hyperthyroidism and ophthalmopathy. Amplification targeted TCR beta CDR3 regions from RNA transcripts. HTBI primers drove first-round RT-PCR of the TCR CDR3. From the multiplex PCR reads, TCRdb called clonotypes with MiXCR, one entry per CDR3 protein. The table shows hundreds of thousands of distinct CDR3 sequences, with roughly 15% occurring only once. Source material: blood. These receptors were obtained from a woman between 40 and 50 years old with Graves' ophthalmopathy.

The V call is TRBV4-1, the J call TRBJ2-7, with TRBD1 identical over 9 bases. CDR3 length equals 17 residues. Trimming removed 0 bases from V and 3 bases from J; junction bases left unmatched: 9. Germline V CDR1 and CDR2: MGHRA, YSYEKL. The CDR3 protein is CASSQDERDRADYEQYF. The DNA for the CDR3 is TGCGCCAGCAGCCAAGATGAGAGGGACAGGGCGGACTACGAGCAGTACTTC.

In this sample, this clonotype turned up many times. J is TRBJ1-2 and V is TRBV15; D is perhaps TRBD1 (6 bases). The CDR3 contains 14 residues. With 0 bases removed from V and 7 bases from J, the gap between germline ends came to 12 bases. Germline lookup yields CDR1 LNHNV and CDR2 YYDKDF (reference sequence). In DNA form, the CDR3 reads TGTGCCACCAGCAGAGATCGGGACACGGCTGGCTACACCTTC. Protein: CATSRDRDTAGYTF.

In this sample, this clonotype turned up many times. This chain connects TRBV9 to TRBJ1-2; D uncertain. This CDR3 is 14 amino acids long. Germline V gene lookup returns CDR1 SGDLS and CDR2 YYNGEE. V was pared by 0 bases and J by 4 bases, with 10 bases between. The CDR3 DNA reads as TGTGCCAGCAGCGTAGGAGGCAGGACCTATGGCTACACCTTC. Its protein product is CASSVGGRTYGYTF.

The rearrangement joins TRBV6-2 or TRBV6-3 to TRBJ1-1; 9 positions agree with TRBD1. The length of the CDR3 is 17 residues. V shed 1 base and J 3 bases; nucleotides not matched to a gene: 9. CDR1 and CDR2 (germline): MNHEY, SVGEGT. CDR3 DNA: TGTGCCAGCAGTTACTTCCCGACAGGGGGTCGGGACACTGAAGCTTTCTTT. This translates into CASSYFPTGGRDTEAFF.

In this sample, this clonotype turned up many times. V usage is TRBV29-1 and J usage is TRBJ2-7; 12 bases align to TRBD1. With V trimmed by 6 bases and J by 5 bases, 5 bases remained unmatched. The V gene's germline CDR1 is SQVTM and CDR2 ANQGSEA. This CDR3 has 13 amino acids. The CDR3 DNA reads as TGCAGCGTCTCCGGGACAGGGGGCAACGAGCAGTACTTC. This gives the protein CSVSGTGGNEQYF.

As concerns this clonotype: An end of the junction does not agree with germline; a read error may underlie this. This chain connects TRBV6-5 to TRBJ2-5; D call uncertain. The CDR3 runs 15 residues. CDR1 and CDR2 from the germline V gene are MNHEY and SVGAGI. The CDR3 is CASSYSRLMGETQYF. The CDR3 coding sequence is TGTGCCAGCAGCTACTCACGTCTGATGGGAGAGACCCAGTACTTC.

The CDR3 DNA is TGCGCCAGCAGCTTGGCGTTTGGGGGCCCGAGGAACACTGAAGCTTTCTTT. Encoded protein: CASSLAFGGPRNTEAFF. The rearrangement links TRBV5-1 to TRBJ1-1, with D perhaps TRBD1 (6 bases). CDR3 length: 17 amino acids. Germline V gene sequence: CDR1 SGHRS, CDR2 YFSETQ. The V and J ends lost 0 bases and 1 base respectively, with 16 bases between them.

In this sample, this clonotype turned up a few times. This rearrangement joins TRBV10-3 to TRBJ2-7; 10 nucleotides agree with TRBD2. This CDR3 is built from 18 residues. CDR1 and CDR2 from the germline V gene are ENHRY and SYGVKD. V gave up 3 bases and J gave up 6 bases; unmatched junction bases: 17. The CDR3 spells CAISDIKGTSVSGGEQYF. The CDR3 DNA sequence: TGTGCCATCAGTGACATAAAAGGGACTAGCGTCTCCGGGGGCGAGCAGTACTTC.

The genes are TRBV11-2 and TRBJ2-7, with D possibly TRBD2 on 5 matching bases. Germline CDR1 SGHAT, CDR2 FQNNGV. CDR3 size: 12 residues. Trimming shortened V by 7 bases and J by 3 bases, and 10 bases separated the two germline ends. CDR3 residues: CASTGLHYEQYF. In DNA form, the CDR3 reads TGTGCCAGCACCGGACTGCACTACGAGCAGTACTTC. The full variable domain, its missing parts supplied by reference TRBV11-2 and TRBJ2-7, is EAGVAQSPRYKIIEKRQSVAFWCNPISGHATLYWYQQILGQGPKLLIQFQNNGVVDDSQLPKDRFSAERLKGVDSTLKIQPAKLEDSAVYLCASTGLHYEQYFGPGTRLTVT.

This clonotype was counted ten times or more. The chain couples TRBV28 to TRBJ2-5; D is undetermined. Germline V gene sequence: CDR1 MDHEN, CDR2 SYDVKM. V lost 2 bases and J 2 bases, leaving 6 bases between the germline ends. The length of the CDR3 is 13 residues. The DNA of the CDR3 is TGTGCCAGCAGTTTACCAGTACAAGAGACCCAGTACTTC. Its protein product is CASSLPVQETQYF.

This clonotype was found a few times. This sequence joins TRBV6-5 and TRBJ2-5; D is perhaps TRBD2 (6 bases). Germline lookup yields CDR1 MNHEY and CDR2 SVGAGI. The length of the CDR3 is 15 residues. Trimming cost V 1 base and J 4 bases, with 13 bases left between them. The DNA of the CDR3 is TGTGCCAGCAGTTACTGGGCGCGGGATGGAGAGACCCAGTACTTC. Protein product: CASSYWARDGETQYF.

This clonotype appeared many times. This rearrangement joins TRBV6-1 to TRBJ2-4; 8 nucleotides align to TRBD2. J gave up 4 bases and V 8 bases, and 10 bases lay outside the gene matches. This CDR3 spans 15 amino acids. Germline CDR1 is MNHNS and CDR2 is SASEGT. The CDR3 region is CASLWLAGRKNIQYF. The DNA for the CDR3 is TGTGCCAGCTTATGGCTAGCGGGTAGAAAAAACATTCAGTACTTC.

This clonotype has at least ten counts. The chain has TRBV7-9 and TRBJ1-2; D unresolved. V was trimmed by 1 base and J by 4 bases, leaving 7 bases between them. CDR3 size: 13 residues. Germline V CDR1 and CDR2: SEHNR, FQNEAQ (reference sequence). The CDR3 loop is CASSLGFSYGYTF. Written as DNA, the CDR3 is TGTGCCAGCAGCTTAGGGTTCAGCTATGGCTACACCTTC.

This clonotype was seen at least ten times. The chain has TRBV7-8 and TRBJ2-7; D not resolved. Germline lookup yields CDR1 SGHVS and CDR2 FQNEAQ. Trimming took off 6 bases at V and 1 base at J, with 13 bases between the two ends. This CDR3 region has 14 residues. The CDR3 region has the DNA TGTGCCAGCAGTTACGACGTAGGATCCTACGAGCAGTACTTC. Amino acids: CASSYDVGSYEQYF.

Ten or more counts support this clonotype. DNA for the CDR3: TGTGCCAGCAGGCCAAGACAGGGACACTACGAGCAGTACTTC. Translation gives CASRPRQGHYEQYF. This chain joins TRBV12-3 or TRBV12-4 and TRBJ2-7; 7 bases line up with TRBD1. The CDR3 has 14 residues. The junction had 8 bases not matched to a gene; V was cut back by 6 bases and J by 3 bases.

V usage is TRBV5-4 and J usage is TRBJ1-2, with D unclear. Germline loops: CDR1 SGHNT, CDR2 YYREEE (reference sequence). The ends were cut back, 0 bases at V and 1 base at J, with 7 bases in the middle. This CDR3 contains 14 residues. CDR3 bases: TGTGCCAGCAGCTTGGAGGGCAGTAACTATGGCTACACCTTC. It encodes CASSLEGSNYGYTF.

This clonotype came up a few times. The chain carries TRBV7-3 and TRBJ2-3, with 9 positions matching TRBD1. After removal of 1 base from V and 4 bases from J, the junction contained 9 bases not matched to a gene. Germline V gene sequence: CDR1 SGHTA, CDR2 FQGTGA. The CDR3 runs to 17 residues. DNA for the CDR3: TGTGCCAGCAGCTTAAGTGGGACCGGGACAGGGTCAGATACGCAGTATTTT. Amino acids: CASSLSGTGTGSDTQYF.

This clonotype was counted a few times. This chain joins TRBV7-6 and TRBJ2-3, with TRBD1 matching 8 bases. V was pared by 1 base and J by 6 bases, with 6 bases of the junction left unmatched. CDR1 and CDR2 (germline): SGHVS, FNYEAQ. This CDR3 region has 15 residues. The CDR3 here is CASSLVARGLDTQYF. The CDR3 nucleotides read TGTGCCAGCAGCTTAGTGGCCAGGGGGCTTGATACGCAGTATTTT.

The chain combines TRBV30 with TRBJ1-2; TRBD1 matches 8 bases. The CDR3 loop spans 11 amino acids. V was clipped by 8 bases and J by 4 bases; unmatched bases: 3. Per the germline V gene, CDR1 is GTSNPN and CDR2 is SVGIG (reference sequence). The CDR3 protein is CAGGQGYGYTF. The CDR3 nucleotides read TGTGCCGGAGGACAGGGCTATGGCTACACCTTC.

This clonotype was detected ten times or more. The CDR3 here is CASSDPGQGARQYF. The CDR3 DNA follows: TGTGCCAGCAGTGACCCGGGACAGGGGGCGCGACAGTACTTC. The rearrangement joins TRBV27 to TRBJ2-7, with TRBD1 identical over 12 bases. CDR3 length: 14 residues. With V trimmed by 5 bases and J by 10 bases, 9 bases remained unmatched. Germline V gene data show CDR1 as MNHEY and CDR2 as SMNVEV (reference sequence).

The V call is TRBV30, the J call TRBJ1-4, with 9 bases aligning to TRBD1. The CDR3 length is 15 residues. Losses at the gene ends were 5 bases for V and 4 bases for J; bases not matched to a gene: 8. The germline V gene has CDR1 GTSNPN and CDR2 SVGIG (reference sequence). CDR3 DNA sequence: TGTGCCTGGTACCGACCGGGACAGGGTAATGAAAAACTGTTTTTT. Amino acids: CAWYRPGQGNEKLFF.

The chain has TRBV28 and TRBJ1-5; D uncertain. In germline, CDR1 is MDHEN, CDR2 SYDVKM. The CDR3 spans 13 residues. The ends were cut back, 7 bases at V and 1 base at J, with 8 bases in the middle. CDR3 sequence reads: CASIRWSNQPQHF. CDR3 coding DNA: TGTGCCAGCATTAGGTGGAGCAATCAGCCCCAGCATTTT.

This clonotype was observed a few times. The rearrangement uses TRBV30 and TRBJ1-5, with D possibly matching TRBD1 (5 bases). The CDR3 is 15 amino acids. Trimming took off 2 bases at V and 7 bases at J, with 18 bases between the two ends. The germline gives CDR1 GTSNPN, CDR2 SVGIG (reference sequence). This chain's CDR3 is CAWSYLGQGSQPQHF. Written as DNA, the CDR3 is TGTGCCTGGAGTTATTTAGGGCAGGGAAGCCAGCCCCAGCATTTT. The variable domain in full, completed from reference TRBV30 and TRBJ1-5, reads SQTIHQWPATLVQPVGSPLSLECTVEGTSNPNLYWYRQAAGRGLQLLFYSVGIGQISSEVPQNLSASRPQDRQFILSSKKLLLSDSGFYLCAWSYLGQGSQPQHFGDGTRLSIL.

This clonotype was observed many times. The chain combines TRBV19 with TRBJ2-7; TRBD1 agrees at 9 bases. This CDR3 has 16 residues. Germline V lookup: CDR1 LNHDA, CDR2 SQIVND (reference sequence). V was pared by 3 bases and J by 3 bases, with 9 bases of the junction left unmatched. In DNA, the CDR3 is TGTGCCAGTAGTATGGATCTCGGGACAGGGAACTACGAGCAGTACTTC. Translated: CASSMDLGTGNYEQYF. Full variable domain (missing parts from reference TRBV19 and TRBJ2-7): DGGITQSPKYLFRKEGQNVTLSCEQNLNHDAMYWYRQDPGQGLRLIYYSQIVNDFQKGDIAEGYSVSREKKESFPLTVTSAQKNPTAFYLCASSMDLGTGNYEQYFGPGTRLTVT.

This clonotype was found many times. The rearrangement links TRBV2 to TRBJ2-4; D remains unclear. This CDR3 contains 12 residues. Between the trimmed V and J ends, which lost 11 bases and 2 bases, there was a span of 10 bases. In germline, CDR1 is SNHLY, CDR2 FYNNEI. The CDR3 DNA sequence: TGTGCCTCGGAACTGACCAAAAACATTCAGTACTTC. Protein sequence: CASELTKNIQYF. The whole variable domain, remainder taken from reference TRBV2 and TRBJ2-4, is EPEVTQTPSHQVTQMGQEVILRCVPISNHLYFYWYRQILGQKVEFLVSFYNNEISEKSEIFDDQFSVERPDGSNFTLKIRSTKLEDSAMYFCASELTKNIQYFGAGTRLSVL.

The chain joins TRBV5-1 to TRBJ2-2; 8 positions match TRBD2. J was trimmed by 6 bases and V by 0 bases; bases with no gene match: 7. The germline V gene encodes CDR1 SGHRS and CDR2 YFSETQ. This CDR3 contains 16 residues. This chain's CDR3 is CASSLVGTRASGELFF. CDR3 sequence (DNA): TGCGCCAGCAGCTTGGTCGGGACTAGGGCATCCGGGGAGCTGTTTTTT.

Ten or more counts support this clonotype. The rearrangement uses TRBV15 and TRBJ1-2; the D gene is possibly TRBD1 (5 bases). CDR3 length: 12 residues. Looked up from germline, CDR1 is LNHNV and CDR2 is YYDKDF (reference sequence). Trimming stripped 1 base from V and 9 bases from J, with 9 bases between. CDR3 DNA: TGTGCCACCAGCAGAGCCCAGGGACGCTACACCTTC. Amino acids: CATSRAQGRYTF.

This clonotype has at least ten counts. The genes are TRBV20-1 and TRBJ2-5, with D uncertain. CDR1 and CDR2 (germline): DFQATT, SNEGSKA (reference sequence). The CDR3 extends over 12 amino acids. V was cut by 5 bases and J by 5 bases, with 12 bases left in between. CDR3 nucleotide sequence: TGCAGTGCTCACGCAGACGGGGAGACCCAGTACTTC. It is translated as CSAHADGETQYF.

The table lists this clonotype with a few counts. The gene calls are TRBV6-2 or TRBV6-3 and TRBJ2-2; D gene uncertain. Germline V CDR1 and CDR2: MNHEY, SVGEGT. V dropped 6 bases and J dropped 4 bases, with 15 bases sitting between them. The CDR3 is 15 residues long. For the CDR3, the DNA is TGTGCCAGCAGCAGGCTGGCGGACGGCACCGGGGAGCTGTTTTTT. Translating it yields CASSRLADGTGELFF.

The rearrangement joins TRBV10-3 to TRBJ2-7; 10 bases align to TRBD2. The junction had 7 bases not matched to a gene; V was cut back by 0 bases and J by 5 bases. The germline V gene has CDR1 ENHRY and CDR2 SYGVKD. The CDR3 covers 16 residues. CDR3 sequence (DNA): TGTGCCATCAGTGAGTCGTCACTAGCGGGGAAGGACGAGCAGTACTTC. This codes for CAISESSLAGKDEQYF.

This clonotype occurred many times. The J gene is TRBJ2-5, the V gene TRBV20-1; possible D gene TRBD2, 6 bases. Looked up from germline, CDR1 is DFQATT and CDR2 is SNEGSKA (reference sequence). Trimming took off 4 bases at V and 7 bases at J, with 16 bases between the two ends. CDR3 size: 13 residues. CDR3 protein: CSATTSSEGTQYF. CDR3 bases: TGCAGTGCTACCACCTCTAGCGAGGGGACCCAGTACTTC.

This clonotype was seen ten or more times. The J gene is TRBJ2-2, the V gene TRBV7-2, with a possible D match to TRBD1 (6 bases). Trimming pared 7 bases from V and 10 bases from J, leaving 16 bases between. Per the germline V gene, CDR1 is SGHTA and CDR2 is FQGNSA. This CDR3 is built from 13 residues. The CDR3 loop is CASTLSRDKELFF. The CDR3 region has the DNA TGTGCCAGCACCCTTAGTAGGGACAAGGAGCTGTTTTTT.